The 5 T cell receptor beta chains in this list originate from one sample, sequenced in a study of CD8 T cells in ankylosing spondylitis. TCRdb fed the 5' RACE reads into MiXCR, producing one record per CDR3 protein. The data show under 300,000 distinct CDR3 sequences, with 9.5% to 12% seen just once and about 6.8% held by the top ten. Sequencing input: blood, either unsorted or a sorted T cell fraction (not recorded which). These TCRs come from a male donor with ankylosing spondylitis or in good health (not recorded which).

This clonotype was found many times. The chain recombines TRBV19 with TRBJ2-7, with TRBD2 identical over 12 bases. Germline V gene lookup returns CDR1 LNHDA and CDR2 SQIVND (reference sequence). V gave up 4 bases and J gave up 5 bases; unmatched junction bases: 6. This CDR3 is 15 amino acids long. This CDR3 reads CASSTRTSGINEQYF. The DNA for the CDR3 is TGTGCCAGTAGTACTCGGACTAGCGGGATCAACGAGCAGTACTTC. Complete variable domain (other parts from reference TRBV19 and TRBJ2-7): DGGITQSPKYLFRKEGQNVTLSCEQNLNHDAMYWYRQDPGQGLRLIYYSQIVNDFQKGDIAEGYSVSREKKESFPLTVTSAQKNPTAFYLCASSTRTSGINEQYFGPGTRLTVT.

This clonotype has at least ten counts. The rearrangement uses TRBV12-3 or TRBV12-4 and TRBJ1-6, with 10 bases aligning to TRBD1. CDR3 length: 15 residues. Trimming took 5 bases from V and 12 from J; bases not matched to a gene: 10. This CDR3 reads CASSQGGQGKEPLHF. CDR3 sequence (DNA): TGTGCCAGCAGTCAGGGGGGACAGGGGAAAGAACCCCTCCACTTT.

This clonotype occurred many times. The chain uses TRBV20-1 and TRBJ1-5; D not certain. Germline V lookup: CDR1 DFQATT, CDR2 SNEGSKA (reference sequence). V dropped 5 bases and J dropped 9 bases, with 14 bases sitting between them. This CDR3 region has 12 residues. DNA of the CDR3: TGCAGTGCTCGTTCCCCCACTATGCCCCAGCATTTT. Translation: CSARSPTMPQHF.

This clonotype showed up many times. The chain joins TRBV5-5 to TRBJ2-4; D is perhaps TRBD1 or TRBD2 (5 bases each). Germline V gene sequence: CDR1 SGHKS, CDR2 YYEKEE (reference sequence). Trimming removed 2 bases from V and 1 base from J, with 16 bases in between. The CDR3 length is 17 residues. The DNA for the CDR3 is TGTGCCAGCAGCTTCGGGGCGGACATGGGGGCCAAAAACATTCAGTACTTC. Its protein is CASSFGADMGAKNIQYF.

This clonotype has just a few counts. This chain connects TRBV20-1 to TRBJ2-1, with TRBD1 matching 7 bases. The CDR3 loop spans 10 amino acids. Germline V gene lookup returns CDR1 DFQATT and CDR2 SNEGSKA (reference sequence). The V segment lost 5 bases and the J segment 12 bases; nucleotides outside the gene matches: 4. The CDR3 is CSAEGAGQFF. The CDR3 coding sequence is TGCAGTGCTGAGGGGGCCGGGCAGTTCTTC.